Sequencing of this T cell receptor beta chain was carried out in a study of T cell responses to AZD1222 COVID-19 vaccine. Study overall: Second doses at about 4 or about 12 weeks were pooled.

From germline, CDR1 is SGHAT and CDR2 FQNNGV. CDR3 size: 17 residues. V trimming: 5 bases; J trimming: 2 bases; junction bases outside the gene matches: 9. Overall study findings and caveats: Two AZD1222 doses significantly raised spike-specific TCR breadth and depth over controls. Seropositive AZD1222 recipients at baseline numbered only five or six. Mostly white British, mostly female donors; authors suggested clonal diversity may be underestimated.

Assay used: immunoSEQ multiplex PCR; TCRdb lists only in-frame clones, some missing. The top ten hold over 1.2% of the sample, which has 84,000 or so clones, about 90% seen once. A note on this clone: Its specificity is unknown.

The chain links TRBV11-2 to TRBJ2-3, with 11 positions matching TRBD2. This material consisted of peripheral blood, taken on day 0 of AZD1222 vaccination. This TCR was recovered from an adult in good health. In nucleotides, the CDR3 is TGTGCCAGCAGCCGAAAGGGACTAGCGGTTCTCACAGATACGCAGTATTTT. Translated: CASSRKGLAVLTDTQYF.